This entry is about one TCR beta chain. This receptor's antigen is unknown. Within one base of it there is no much larger clone, and no base qualities were kept. This specimen comes from a study of blood T cell repertoires in COVID-19 (dated by TCRdb to 2020 to 2022). Broadly, across the study: Collaborator samples came from the United States, Italy and Spain and covered acute and convalescent phases of COVID-19. Samples came from the ongoing ImmuneRACE study (first 160 participants) plus 1,254 subjects from 6 global collaborators. The sample metadata nearly always contained a de-identified subject ID, COVID-19 status, age in years and sex. The prospective study material was composed of cDNA or gDNA derived from T cells, B-cell-depleted T cells, or PBMCs. The repertoires were released in a freely available public database meant as a resource for research on the immune response to SARS-CoV-2. Where HLA class I and class II types were available, the types were taken from metadata supplied by the sample provider, not from assay-based typing. The dataset comprised deeply sampled blood TCRbeta repertoires from subjects exposed to, actively infected with, or recovered from COVID-19. Study-level results and caveats: How much clinical and demographic metadata was included differed by source and by participant, and the metadata was provided uncurated.

The collaborating institutions used their own protocols to collect whole blood in K2EDTA tubes. For TCRbeta analysis, collaborator samples were shipped as frozen whole blood, as isolated PBMCs, or as DNA extracted from either sample type. V and J lose 0 bases and 1 base, and a span of 7 bases separates them. The CDR3 covers 15 residues, taking in both the cysteine and the phenylalanine. Solely the CDR3 DNA is kept, with 45 bases framed from the first base. The germline V gene (reference sequence) supplies CDR1 LNHNV and CDR2 YYDKDF. The immunoSEQ Assay, a bias-controlled multiplex PCR, was used to amplify TCRbeta CDR3 regions from genomic DNA. The paper's processing steps were these. The number of nucleated cells in each sample was estimated from the amplification of reference gene primers within the assay. To quantify the absolute abundance of each unique TCRbeta CDR3 rearrangement, sequence reads were collapsed and filtered. For each sample, productive Simpson clonality was calculated as the square root of Simpson's diversity index across productive rearrangements. TCRdb's version of the immuneACCESS table is confined to in-frame rearrangements and falls short of the full clone set. An unresolved V gene accounts for under half of the shortfall where checked; the remainder is of unknown origin. V and J calls plus clone size are reproduced from that table; the DNA served to infer D and trimming. The sample table lists 55,000 to 65,000 clones, around 92% of them with a count of one. The top ten clonotypes cover 2% to 2.5% of the sample.

The V and J segments used are TRBV15 and TRBJ2-4; TRBD2 might be the D gene, on 5 matching bases. The sequenced sample was peripheral blood. The clonotype comes from a man in his 60s with acute or convalescent COVID-19. The DNA sequence follows: TGTGCCACCAGCAGAGATGGCGGGGCCAAAAACATTCAGTACTTC. This sequence encodes CATSRDGGAKNIQYF.